This T cell receptor (beta chain) was documented in a study of CD8 T cells in ankylosing spondylitis. General study results and limits: A TCR beta motif of fewer than ten highly homologous variants appeared characteristic of ankylosing spondylitis blood.

TCRdb reprocessed the 5' RACE reads via MiXCR and lists one record per CDR3 protein. The repertoire has 90,000 to 120,000 distinct CDR3 sequences, around 24% of them found once; the top ten carry over 9%. This clonotype was found a few times. Antigen: not known. Trimming took off 0 bases at V and 4 bases at J, with 10 bases between the two ends. The CDR3 is 14 amino acids. The germline V gene has CDR1 SGHRS and CDR2 YFSETQ. The source of this sequence is a male donor with ankylosing spondylitis. Sequencing was done on a sample of synovial fluid, either unsorted or a sorted T cell fraction (not recorded which). The J gene is TRBJ2-5, the V gene TRBV5-1; no firm D call. CDR3 in amino acids: CASSLAGATETQYF. CDR3 bases: TGCGCCAGCAGCTTGGCGGGCGCAACAGAGACCCAGTACTTC. Full variable domain (outside the CDR3, taken from reference TRBV5-1 and TRBJ2-5): KAGVTQTPRYLIKTRGQQVTLSCSPISGHRSVSWYQQTPGQGLQFLFEYFSETQRNKGNFPGRFSGRQFSNSRSEMNVSTLELGDSALYLCASSLAGATETQYFGPGTRLLVL.